This T cell receptor beta chain derives from a study of blood T cells in healthy people across ages. Each individual donor underwent a draw of ten milliliters of peripheral blood. V was pared by 0 bases and J by 0 bases, with 10 bases of the junction left unmatched. The V gene's germline CDR1 is LGHNA and CDR2 YNFKEQ. The CDR3 covers 19 residues. Through a sample-barcoded 5' primer and a J-beta primer mix, a second PCR was run for roughly 6 to 11 cycles. TCRdb itself ran the 5' RACE reads through MiXCR, one entry per CDR3 protein. The sample lists about 1,600,000 distinct CDR3 sequences; around 42% were seen once. Study observations and caveats: Fewer expanded clones and more diversity marked long-lived versus aged donors. There was no known CMV status for donors, so expanded clonotype changes were possibly confounded.

This clonotype was counted a few times. Antigen unknown. The sample was blood. This clonotype was obtained from a young woman in good health. This chain uses TRBV4-2 with TRBJ2-3; 9 bases fit TRBD2. The CDR3 loop reads CASSQDMLAGSLSTDTQYF. In DNA form, the CDR3 reads TGTGCCAGCAGCCAAGATATGCTAGCGGGGAGCTTAAGCACAGATACGCAGTATTTT.